The 15 T cell receptor beta chains below come from one sample, sequenced in a study of cytomegalovirus exposure and HLA in healthy donors. Sequenced by immunoSEQ multiplex PCR; TCRdb stores in-frame clones only, minus some. The sample lists about 140,000 clones, 86% occurring once. Specimen: PBMCs. The source is a man aged 18 to 35 in good health and CMV-seronegative.

V is TRBV12-5 and J is TRBJ2-5; TRBD2 aligns across 10 bases. Unmatched junction bases numbered 6, after V lost 2 bases and J lost 3 bases. In germline, CDR1 is LGHNT, CDR2 FRNRAP. This CDR3 spans 16 amino acids. CDR3 sequence (DNA): TGTGCTAGTGGTTTGCCCCAAGCGGGGGGGGAAGAGACCCAGTACTTC. Its translation is CASGLPQAGGEETQYF.

This rearrangement joins TRBV6-1 to TRBJ2-3; 10 bases line up with TRBD1. The CDR3 loop spans 16 amino acids. Germline V CDR1 and CDR2: MNHNS, SASEGT. J lost 0 bases, V lost 4 bases, and 4 bases had no gene match. The CDR3 DNA reads TGTGCCAGCAGTGCCTTGGGACAGGGGAGCACAGATACGCAGTATTTT. Its protein is CASSALGQGSTDTQYF.

V is TRBV25-1 and J is TRBJ1-2; D is possibly TRBD1 (6 bases). The CDR3 length is 15 residues. Trimming took off 3 bases at V and 2 bases at J, with 13 bases between the two ends. Germline CDR1 is MGHDK and CDR2 is SYGVNS. As DNA, the CDR3 is TGTGCCAGCAGTGATTCCACGACAGGAAACTATGGCTACACCTTC. It specifies CASSDSTTGNYGYTF.

The chain is built from TRBV10-2 and TRBJ2-7, with D perhaps TRBD2 (5 bases). Deletions cut 6 bases from V and 2 bases from J, with 17 bases between. The CDR3 runs to 15 residues. CDR1 is WSHSY, CDR2 SAAADI, per germline. CDR3 DNA: TGCGCCAGCAGCGACCAGACTAATTTCCCCTACGAGCAGTACTTC. Amino acids: CASSDQTNFPYEQYF.

This chain uses TRBV5-1 with TRBJ2-2; D possibly corresponds to TRBD1 (6 bases). The V end lost 0 bases, the J end lost 4 bases, and 10 bases lay between the germline ends. This CDR3 has 15 residues. CDR1 SGHRS and CDR2 YFSETQ come from the germline V gene. The CDR3 nucleotides read TGCGCCAGCAGCTTGGGGGCAGGGGCCACCGGGGAGCTGTTTTTT. This encodes CASSLGAGATGELFF. Supplemented by reference TRBV5-1 and TRBJ2-2, the full variable domain reads KAGVTQTPRYLIKTRGQQVTLSCSPISGHRSVSWYQQTPGQGLQFLFEYFSETQRNKGNFPGRFSGRQFSNSRSEMNVSTLELGDSALYLCASSLGAGATGELFFGEGSRLTVL.

The rearrangement links TRBV18 to TRBJ1-4; no reliable D call. The V end was cut by 2 bases, the J end by 5 bases, with 6 bases between. Germline V gives CDR1 KGHSH, CDR2 LQKENI. CDR3 size: 13 residues. As DNA, the CDR3 is TGTGCCAGCTCACCAGCGCGGAATGAAAAACTGTTTTTT. It encodes CASSPARNEKLFF.

This clone was observed a few times. The chain carries TRBV7-8 and TRBJ1-2, with 7 bases fitting TRBD1. V was clipped by 5 bases and J by 14 bases; unmatched bases: 14. Per germline, CDR1 SGHVS and CDR2 FQNEAQ. The CDR3 has 13 residues. The CDR3 coding sequence is TGTGCCAGCAGCCCTGGACAGGAGGAGTCGTGGACCTTC. Translating gives CASSPGQEESWTF.

The rearrangement joins TRBV28 to TRBJ1-1; D might be TRBD1 (6 bases). V was shortened by 8 bases and J by 0 bases, with 16 bases between the two germline ends. The CDR3 is made up of 15 amino acids. Germline V gives CDR1 MDHEN, CDR2 SYDVKM. The CDR3 DNA reads TGTGCCAGCCCGAGCCGGGGGGCAATGAACACTGAAGCTTTCTTT. It is translated as CASPSRGAMNTEAFF. The variable domain in full, with the rest retrieved from reference TRBV28 and TRBJ1-1, is DVKVTQSSRYLVKRTGEKVFLECVQDMDHENMFWYRQDPGLGLRLIYFSYDVKMKEKGDIPEGYSVSREKKERFSLILESASTNQTSMYLCASPSRGAMNTEAFFGQGTRLTVV.

The genes are TRBV7-2 and TRBJ1-5; D call uncertain. Germline loops: CDR1 SGHTA, CDR2 FQGNSA. V shed 5 bases and J shed 6 bases, with 11 bases lying between them. There are 13 residues in the CDR3. The CDR3 spells CASSTSQVQPQHF. The CDR3 DNA is TGTGCCAGCAGCACTAGTCAGGTTCAGCCCCAGCATTTT.

The chain links TRBV10-3 to TRBJ1-5, with 9 bases aligning to TRBD1. The CDR3 is made up of 15 amino acids. The germline gives CDR1 ENHRY, CDR2 SYGVKD. V lost 5 bases, J lost 6 bases, and 8 bases stayed unmatched. The CDR3 nucleotides read TGTGCCATCAGTCCGGGACAGGGTATGGGTCAGCCCCAGCATTTT. It encodes CAISPGQGMGQPQHF.

The chain has TRBV28 and TRBJ2-2, with TRBD2 matching over 12 bases. The CDR3 covers 17 residues. Germline-derived CDR1 and CDR2 are MDHEN and SYDVKM. Trimming cost V 1 base and J 6 bases; bases outside gene matches: 6. CDR3 amino acids: CASSLSLAGGGAGELFF. CDR3 DNA sequence: TGTGCCAGCAGTTTATCACTAGCGGGAGGTGGGGCCGGGGAGCTGTTTTTT.

The rearrangement links TRBV29-1 to TRBJ1-4, with a tentative D call TRBD1 (5 bases). CDR3 length: 13 residues. Germline V CDR1 and CDR2: SQVTM, ANQGSEA. V lost 7 bases, J lost 4 bases, and 13 bases lay in between. The CDR3 is CSAKTDFNEKLFF. The CDR3 DNA is TGCAGCGCCAAGACAGACTTTAATGAAAAACTGTTTTTT. The variable domain in full, completed from reference TRBV29-1 and TRBJ1-4, reads SAVISQKPSRDICQRGTSLTIQCQVDSQVTMMFWYRQQPGQSLTLIATANQGSEATYESGFVIDKFPISRPNLTFSTLTVSNMSPEDSSIYLCSAKTDFNEKLFFGSGTQLSVL.

The CDR3 here is CASSIGIGGFYNEQFF. The CDR3 DNA sequence: TGTGCCAGTAGTATAGGGATCGGCGGATTCTACAATGAGCAGTTCTTC. The chain joins TRBV19 to TRBJ2-1, with no clear D. Deletions cut 1 base from V and 3 bases from J, with 13 bases between. The CDR3 runs 16 residues. CDR1 is LNHDA and CDR2 is SQIVND in the germline V gene (reference sequence).

The genes are TRBV6-5 and TRBJ1-2; D gene uncertain. V lost 1 base and J lost 2, with 5 bases in between. In germline, CDR1 is MNHEY, CDR2 SVGAGI. CDR3 length: 13 amino acids. This CDR3 reads CASSYWQNYGYTF. DNA for the CDR3: TGTGCCAGCAGTTACTGGCAGAACTATGGCTACACCTTC.

This clone has just a few counts. The chain uses TRBV21-1 and TRBJ2-7; the D call of TRBD2 is as the table states it, not checked on the DNA. TRBV21-1 is a recognized pseudogene. The CDR3 is 15 amino acids. The CDR3 here is CASPGRGSHFFEQYF. The CDR3 region has the DNA TGTGCCAGCCCAGGACGGGGTTCCCACTTCTTCGAGCAGTACTTC.